The 16 T cell receptor beta chains listed next were all sequenced from one sample in a study of regulatory T cells in long-lasting Graves disease listed by TCRdb under 2021. The time point label, read with the paper, signifies: newly diagnosed GD, antithyroid drugs for less than 3 months. For both TCR sequencing and RNA sequencing, RNA was extracted from PBMCs in TRIzol. Receptor libraries were prepared by multiplex PCR. TCRdb shows the sequencer as Illumina HiSeq 4000. CDR3 regions were amplified by Arm-PCR with iRepertoire HTBI primers to construct TCR beta libraries. TCRdb passed the public sequencing reads through fastp at Q25 and MiXCR, retaining productive beta sequences. Identical CDR3 protein sequences are pooled into one entry, listed with their most common genes and DNA. The sample data list fewer than 650,000 distinct CDR3 sequences, and roughly a sixth of these were observed just once. The ten largest clones add up to 12% of the sample.

The sample also formed part of further work on T cells in Graves' hyperthyroidism and ophthalmopathy.

The sample consisted of peripheral blood mononuclear cells (PBMCs), taken at new diagnosis, from a patient treated with antithyroid drugs. The receptors here all came from a young man with Graves disease. Donor details come from another sample of the same person, matched by shared clones.

The table lists this clonotype with many counts. This chain connects TRBV11-2 to TRBJ2-7; D is undetermined. V lost 5 bases, J lost 3 bases, and 17 bases lay in between. CDR3 length: 15 amino acids. Germline V gives CDR1 SGHAT, CDR2 FQNNGV. CDR3 coding DNA: TGTGCCAGCAGCAAAACTGCCCCCGGTGGCTACGAGCAGTACTTC. This sequence encodes CASSKTAPGGYEQYF.

The V gene is TRBV5-1, the J gene TRBJ1-1; tentative D call: TRBD1 (5 bases). There are 14 residues in the CDR3. Trimming removed 2 bases at V and 1 base at J, with 9 bases between. Germline-derived CDR1 and CDR2 are SGHRS and YFSETQ. CDR3 in amino acids: CASSFEGTNTEAFF. For the CDR3, the DNA is TGCGCCAGCAGCTTCGAGGGGACGAACACTGAAGCTTTCTTT.

The chain couples TRBV5-5 to TRBJ1-4; D uncertain. The CDR3 consists of 15 residues. The V and J ends lost 0 bases and 4 bases respectively, with 10 bases between them. Germline lookup yields CDR1 SGHKS and CDR2 YYEKEE (reference sequence). In nucleotides, the CDR3 is TGTGCCAGCAGCTTGGTTGGGAACGATAATGAAAAACTGTTTTTT. It codes for CASSLVGNDNEKLFF.

This clonotype has ten or more counts. This chain links TRBV12-3 or TRBV12-4 with TRBJ2-3; D is uncertain. The length of the CDR3 is 17 residues. Trimming left V 5 bases short and J 6 bases short, with 24 bases between. The CDR3 DNA is TGTGCCAGCAGTCAAGAAACCAGACGGCGGTCTAGGGATACGCAGTATTTT. It translates to CASSQETRRRSRDTQYF.

Turning to this clonotype: Only one base separates this from a far larger clonotype, so it likely reflects a read error. The chain couples TRBV14 to TRBJ2-5, with TRBD2 as a possible D gene (7 bases). Germline CDR1 reads SGHDN; CDR2 reads FVKESK. This CDR3 region has 14 residues. The CDR3 coding sequence is TGTGCCAGCAGCTTCGTCGGGGGGCGCGAGATCCAGTACTTC. Its protein product is CASSFVGGREIQYF.

This clonotype has just a few counts. This chain links TRBV19 with TRBJ2-3; a possible D gene is TRBD1 (6 bases). Deletions cut 3 bases from V and 4 bases from J, with 14 bases between. The V gene's germline CDR1 is LNHDA and CDR2 SQIVND (reference sequence). The CDR3 sequence is 15 residues long. This chain's CDR3 is CASSISGAGADTQYF. In DNA, the CDR3 is TGTGCCAGTAGTATTTCTGGGGCAGGGGCAGATACGCAGTATTTT. Drawing the rest from reference TRBV19 and TRBJ2-3, the complete variable domain is DGGITQSPKYLFRKEGQNVTLSCEQNLNHDAMYWYRQDPGQGLRLIYYSQIVNDFQKGDIAEGYSVSREKKESFPLTVTSAQKNPTAFYLCASSISGAGADTQYFGPGTRLTVL.

This clonotype was counted a few times. This rearrangement joins TRBV10-3 to TRBJ1-2; 9 nucleotides line up with TRBD1. V lost 4 bases, J lost 3 bases, and 6 bases stayed unmatched. The CDR3 has 15 residues. CDR1 is ENHRY and CDR2 is SYGVKD in the germline V gene. CDR3 nucleotide sequence: TGTGCCATCAGTGGGGGGACAGGGTTCTACTATGGCTACACCTTC. It specifies CAISGGTGFYYGYTF.

This rearrangement joins TRBV6-2 or TRBV6-3 to TRBJ2-1, with D unresolved. V was clipped by 5 bases and J by 2 bases, with 7 bases between them. CDR1 and CDR2 from the germline V gene are MNHEY and SVGEGT. The CDR3 contains 13 residues. CDR3 sequence: CASSEIAYNEQFF. The CDR3 DNA follows: TGTGCCAGCAGTGAAATTGCCTACAATGAGCAGTTCTTC.

This sequence joins TRBV6-1 and TRBJ2-1, with 9 nucleotides matching TRBD2. V lost 5 bases, J lost 7 bases, and 15 bases stayed unmatched. CDR3 length equals 17 residues. The germline V gene encodes CDR1 MNHNS and CDR2 SASEGT. The CDR3 loop is CASSRASLAGARNEQFF. The CDR3 nucleotides read TGTGCCAGCAGTCGAGCGAGTTTAGCGGGAGCTAGGAATGAGCAGTTCTTC.

J is TRBJ2-3 and V is TRBV19; D is tentatively TRBD1 or TRBD2 (5 bases each). Trimming stripped 5 bases from V and 0 bases from J, with 9 bases between. The CDR3 has 14 residues. Looked up from germline, CDR1 is LNHDA and CDR2 is SQIVND (reference sequence). CDR3 amino acids: CASSQGPSTDTQYF. DNA of the CDR3: TGTGCCAGTAGTCAGGGACCTAGCACAGATACGCAGTATTTT.

The sample holds many counts of this clonotype. The chain has TRBV2 and TRBJ1-1; D remains unclear. Germline V CDR1 and CDR2: SNHLY, FYNNEI. Trimming stripped 0 bases from V and 4 bases from J, with 12 bases between. CDR3 size: 15 residues. CDR3 in amino acids: CASSEAGTSLTEAFF. Here the CDR3 DNA reads TGTGCCAGCAGTGAAGCTGGCACCTCCCTCACTGAAGCTTTCTTT.

This clonotype was observed at least ten times. The V and J genes are TRBV28 and TRBJ1-1; D remains ambiguous. This CDR3 has 11 residues. Trimming took off 6 bases at V and 2 bases at J, with 4 bases between the two ends. CDR1 is MDHEN and CDR2 is SYDVKM in the germline V gene. For the CDR3, the DNA is TGTGCCAGCAGCCATAACACTGAAGCTTTCTTT. This sequence encodes CASSHNTEAFF.

In its sample, this clonotype was seen a few times. V gene TRBV6-1 combines with J gene TRBJ2-5; D assignment may be TRBD1 or TRBD2 (5 bases each). The V end was cut by 7 bases, the J end by 5 bases, with 23 bases between. CDR3 length: 16 amino acids. The germline V gene encodes CDR1 MNHNS and CDR2 SASEGT. The CDR3 bases are TGTGCCAGCACCCATCGGGGCCATTCCCTCTGGGAGACCCAGTACTTC. Translating it yields CASTHRGHSLWETQYF.

This clonotype was counted ten times or more. The rearrangement links TRBV18 to TRBJ2-5; weak D call: TRBD2 (6 bases). Trimming removed 5 bases from V and 4 bases from J, with 11 bases in between. CDR1 is KGHSH and CDR2 is LQKENI in the germline V gene. This CDR3 spans 13 amino acids. The CDR3 DNA is TGTGCCAGCTCATCCGGGACTCGAGAGACCCAGTACTTC. Its protein product is CASSSGTRETQYF.

The chain couples TRBV28 to TRBJ1-5, with D unclear. The germline V gene has CDR1 MDHEN and CDR2 SYDVKM. The CDR3 runs to 11 residues. The V end lost 5 bases, the J end lost 9 bases, and 8 bases lay between the germline ends. This CDR3 is CASSGEGPQHF. In DNA form, the CDR3 reads TGTGCCAGCAGTGGAGAAGGGCCCCAGCATTTT.

The chain is built from TRBV3-1 and TRBJ1-6; no clear D. CDR3 length: 13 amino acids. V lost 4 bases to trimming and J lost 4 bases, with 5 bases between them. The germline CDR1 and CDR2 sequences are LGHDT and YNNKEL (reference sequence). This chain's CDR3 is CASSPQYNSPLHF. The CDR3 bases are TGTGCCAGCAGCCCACAGTATAATTCACCCCTCCACTTT. Full variable domain (outside the CDR3, taken from reference TRBV3-1 and TRBJ1-6): DTAVSQTPKYLVTQMGNDKSIKCEQNLGHDTMYWYKQDSKKFLKIMFSYNNKELIINETVPNRFSPKSPDKAHLNLHINSLELGDSAVYFCASSPQYNSPLHFGNGTRLTVT.